Listed below are T cell receptor beta chains from one sample, sequenced in a study of vaccination and CD4 T cells after COVID-19. What these receptors recognize is not known. TCRdb independently ran MiXCR on the PCR reads; one entry per CDR3 protein. In the table there are approximately 12,000 distinct CDR3 sequences, 76% of which are singletons. The sequenced material came from CD4+ T cells from blood, cultured in vitro. All receptors derive from a human donor who had recovered from COVID-19. Each CDR3 is given with its conserved first and last residue. Fields, in order: V gene, J gene, clone size, D gene, CDR3 protein, CDR3 DNA. A D gene is named only where the DNA matches it firmly. Some rows mark clone size as missing; the rest say once, few, many or name a class of expanded clone.

TRBV20-1	TRBJ2-7	.	TRBD2	CSARSLAGRLYEQYF	TGCAGTGCTAGATCCCTAGCGGGAAGACTCTACGAGCAGTACTTC
TRBV20-1	TRBJ1-4	.	TRBD1	CSAKTGGGEKLFF	TGCAGTGCCAAGACAGGGGGAGGTGAAAAACTGTTTTTT
TRBV6-2/TRBV6-3	TRBJ1-5	once	TRBD1	CASEKAGGQPQHF	TGTGCCAGCGAGAAGGCAGGGGGTCAGCCCCAGCATTTT
TRBV10-3	TRBJ2-1	once	TRBD1	CAISEVGGQPQYNEQFF	TGTGCCATCAGTGAAGTAGGGGGACAGCCCCAATACAATGAGCAGTTCTTC
TRBV7-3	TRBJ1-1	.	.	CASSSLGGRTEAFF	TGTGCCAGCAGCTCGCTCGGCGGTCGGACTGAAGCTTTCTTT
TRBV24-1	TRBJ1-1	once	.	CATSGPGARSTEAFF	TGTGCCACCAGTGGCCCGGGGGCGCGGAGCACTGAAGCTTTCTTT
TRBV24-1	TRBJ1-2	few	.	CATRAGYGYTF	TGTGCCACCAGAGCAGGGTATGGCTACACCTTC
TRBV19	TRBJ1-2	.	.	CAAGAQGYTF	TGTGCGGCGGGGGCTCAGGGCTACACCTTC
TRBV7-9	TRBJ2-3	.	TRBD2	CASSSGLGTDTQYF	TGTGCCAGCAGCTCGGGACTAGGAACAGATACGCAGTATTTT
TRBV7-2	TRBJ2-1	.	.	CASSLALRGNEQFF	TGTGCCAGCAGCTTAGCGCTCCGAGGTAATGAGCAGTTCTTC
TRBV19	TRBJ1-2	.	.	CASSVQVYYGYTF	TGTGCCAGTAGCGTACAGGTTTACTATGGCTACACCTTC
TRBV20-1	TRBJ2-7	.	TRBD2	CSAPRSGTFYEQYF	TGCAGTGCGCCCCGTAGCGGGACCTTCTACGAGCAGTACTTC
TRBV20-1	TRBJ1-5	.	TRBD1	CSACQGGGRFEPQHF	TGCAGTGCCTGCCAGGGGGGCGGGCGTTTCGAGCCCCAGCATTTT
TRBV6-1	TRBJ2-7	.	.	CASSLSGALSYEQYF	TGTGCCAGCAGTCTTTCCGGGGCCCTCTCCTACGAGCAGTACTTC
TRBV28	TRBJ1-1	.	.	CASSFRRATEAFF	TGTGCCAGCAGTTTCCGGCGGGCCACTGAAGCTTTCTTT
TRBV7-9	TRBJ2-3	.	.	CASSLRDIYGQYF	TGTGCCAGCAGCCTAAGGGACATTTATGGGCAGTATTTT
TRBV10-2	TRBJ2-2	medium-sized	.	CASTPSGWAGELFF	TGCGCCAGCACTCCCTCTGGTTGGGCCGGGGAGCTGTTTTTT
TRBV7-2	TRBJ2-7	.	.	CASSPYLNGEQYF	TGTGCCAGCAGCCCATATCTTAACGGCGAGCAGTACTTC
TRBV11-3	TRBJ2-3	.	.	CASSLGRLGGSTDTQYF	TGTGCCAGCAGCTTGGGGAGGTTGGGCGGAAGCACAGATACGCAGTATTTT
TRBV19	TRBJ2-2	medium-sized	TRBD2	CASSRQREVDTGELFF	TGTGCCAGTAGCCGCCAGCGGGAGGTTGACACCGGGGAGCTGTTTTTT
TRBV20-1	TRBJ2-5	.	TRBD2	CSARDREGVWETQYF	TGCAGTGCTAGAGACCGGGAGGGCGTCTGGGAGACCCAGTACTTC
TRBV24-1	TRBJ1-1	.	.	CATSDFPGTEAFF	TGTGCCACCAGTGATTTTCCGGGGACTGAAGCTTTCTTT
TRBV7-5	TRBJ1-1	.	.	CISVPEVGKGEDTEAFF	.
TRBV6-2/TRBV6-3	TRBJ1-1	.	.	CASATDEGRTEAFF	TGTGCCAGCGCGACGGACGAAGGTAGGACTGAAGCTTTCTTT
TRBV21-1	TRBJ1-4	few	.	CASSMDRGHTNEKLFF	TGTGCCAGCAGCATGGACAGGGGGCACACTAATGAAAAACTGTTTTTT